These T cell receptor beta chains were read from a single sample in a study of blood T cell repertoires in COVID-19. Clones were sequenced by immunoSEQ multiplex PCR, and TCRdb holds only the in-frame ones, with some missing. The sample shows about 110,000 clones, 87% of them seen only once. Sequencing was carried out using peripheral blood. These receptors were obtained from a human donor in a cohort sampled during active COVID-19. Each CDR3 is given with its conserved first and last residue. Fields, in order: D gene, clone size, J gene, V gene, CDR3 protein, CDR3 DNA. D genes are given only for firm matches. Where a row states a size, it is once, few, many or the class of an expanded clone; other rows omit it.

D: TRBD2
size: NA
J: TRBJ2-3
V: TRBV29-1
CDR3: CSVDPRTSGLHTQYF
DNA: TGCAGCGTTGACCCAAGGACTAGCGGGTTACATACGCAGTATTTT

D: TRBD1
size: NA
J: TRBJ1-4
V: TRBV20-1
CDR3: CSASSGQLEKLFF
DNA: TGCAGTGCTAGTTCGGGACAGCTGGAAAAACTGTTTTTT

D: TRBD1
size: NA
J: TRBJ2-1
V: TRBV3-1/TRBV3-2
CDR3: CASRLTGTGPQFF
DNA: TGTGCCAGCAGACTCACCGGGACAGGGCCCCAGTTCTTC

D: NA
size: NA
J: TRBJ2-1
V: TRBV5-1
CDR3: CASSLTTFNEQFF
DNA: TGCGCCAGCAGCCTCACTACGTTCAATGAGCAGTTCTTC

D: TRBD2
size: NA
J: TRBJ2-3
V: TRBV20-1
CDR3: CSASASGGAGRTDTQYF
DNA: TGCAGTGCTAGTGCAAGCGGGGGGGCAGGGAGGACAGATACGCAGTATTTT

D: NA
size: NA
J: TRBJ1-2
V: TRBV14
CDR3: CASSQVARSSYGYTF
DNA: TGTGCCAGCAGCCAAGTGGCCAGGTCCTCCTATGGCTACACCTTC

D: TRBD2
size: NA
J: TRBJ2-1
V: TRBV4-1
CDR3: CASSQGQSGSRNEQFF
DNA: TGCGCCAGCAGCCAAGGTCAAAGCGGGAGTAGAAATGAGCAGTTCTTC

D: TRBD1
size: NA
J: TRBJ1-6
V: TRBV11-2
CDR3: CASSHKRQGPAISPLHF
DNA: TGTGCCAGCAGCCACAAGAGACAGGGCCCTGCGATTTCACCCCTCCACTTT

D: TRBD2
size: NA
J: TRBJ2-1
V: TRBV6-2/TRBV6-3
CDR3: CASSLLAGTSEQFF
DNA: TGTGCCAGCAGTTTATTAGCGGGAACCTCGGAGCAGTTCTTC

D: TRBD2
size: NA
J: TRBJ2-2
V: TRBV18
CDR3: CASSPLAGEDTGELFF
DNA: TGTGCCAGCTCCCCTCTAGCGGGAGAGGACACCGGGGAGCTGTTTTTT

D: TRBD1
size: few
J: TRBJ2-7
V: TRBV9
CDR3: CASSVALGTVYEQYF
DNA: TGTGCCAGCAGCGTAGCCCTCGGGACAGTTTACGAGCAGTACTTC

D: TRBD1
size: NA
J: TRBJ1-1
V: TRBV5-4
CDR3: CASGGGWTEAFF
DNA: TGTGCCAGCGGAGGGGGCTGGACTGAAGCTTTCTTT

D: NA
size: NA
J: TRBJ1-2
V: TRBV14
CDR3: CASSHRTVRGYTF
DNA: TGTGCCAGCAGCCATAGGACAGTTCGGGGCTACACCTTC

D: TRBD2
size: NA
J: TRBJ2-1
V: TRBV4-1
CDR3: CASSLTSSGTYNEQFF
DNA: TGCGCCAGCAGCCTAACCTCTAGCGGCACATACAATGAGCAGTTCTTC

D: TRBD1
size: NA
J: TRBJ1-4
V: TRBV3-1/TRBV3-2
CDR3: CASSPTGGNEKLFF
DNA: TGTGCCAGCAGCCCGACAGGGGGTAATGAAAAACTGTTTTTT

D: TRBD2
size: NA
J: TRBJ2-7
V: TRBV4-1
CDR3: CASSQDPASGRVKQYF
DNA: TGCGCCAGCAGCCAAGATCCCGCTAGCGGGAGGGTTAAGCAGTACTTC

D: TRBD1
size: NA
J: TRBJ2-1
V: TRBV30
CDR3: CAWSTPGTGRQFF
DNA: TGTGCCTGGAGTACCCCAGGGACAGGGAGACAGTTCTTC

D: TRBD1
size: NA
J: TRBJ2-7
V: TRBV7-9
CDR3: CASSLGQGANRHYEQYF
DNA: TGTGCCAGCAGCTTAGGACAGGGGGCGAACCGTCACTACGAGCAGTACTTC

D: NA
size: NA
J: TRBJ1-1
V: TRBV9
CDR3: CASSFISGGRLETEAFF
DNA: TGTGCCAGCAGCTTTATCTCCGGGGGGCGGTTGGAAACTGAAGCTTTCTTT

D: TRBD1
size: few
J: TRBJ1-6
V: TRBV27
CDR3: CASSLGTGNSPLHF
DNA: TGTGCCAGCAGTTTAGGGACAGGGAATTCACCCCTCCACTTT

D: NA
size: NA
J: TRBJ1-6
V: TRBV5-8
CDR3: CASSLEGRISPLHF
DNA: TGTGCCAGCAGCTTGGAGGGGCGGATTTCACCCCTCCACTTT

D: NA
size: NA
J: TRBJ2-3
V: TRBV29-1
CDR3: CSVERGSDTQYF
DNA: TGCAGCGTTGAAAGGGGCTCAGATACGCAGTATTTT

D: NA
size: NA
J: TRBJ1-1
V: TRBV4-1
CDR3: CASSQDYTNTEAFF
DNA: TGCGCCAGCAGCCAAGACTATACGAACACTGAAGCTTTCTTT

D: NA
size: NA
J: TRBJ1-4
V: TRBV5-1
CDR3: CASSFGQTNEKLFF
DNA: TGCGCCAGCAGCTTCGGACAGACGAATGAAAAACTGTTTTTT

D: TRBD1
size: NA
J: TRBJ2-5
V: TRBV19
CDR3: CASSGGQAYQETQYF
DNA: TGTGCCAGTAGTGGGGGACAGGCGTACCAAGAGACCCAGTACTTC

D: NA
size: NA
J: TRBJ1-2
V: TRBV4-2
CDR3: CASSQDKKGDYGYTF
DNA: TGTGCCAGCAGCCAAGATAAGAAGGGGGACTATGGCTACACCTTC

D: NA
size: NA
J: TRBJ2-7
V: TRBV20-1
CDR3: CSASRGGRSYEQYF
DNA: TGCAGTGCTAGTCGGGGTGGCAGGTCCTACGAGCAGTACTTC

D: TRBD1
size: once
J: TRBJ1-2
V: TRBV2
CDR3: CASSEALRGDYGYTF
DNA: TGTGCCAGCAGTGAAGCGCTCAGGGGGGATTATGGCTACACCTTC

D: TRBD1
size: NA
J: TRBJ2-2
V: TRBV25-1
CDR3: CASSDLDRAAGELFF
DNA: TGTGCCAGCAGTGACCTGGACAGGGCGGCCGGGGAGCTGTTTTTT

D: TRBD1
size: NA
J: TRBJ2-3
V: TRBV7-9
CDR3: CASNPSGQITDTQYF
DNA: TGTGCCAGCAACCCTTCGGGACAGATCACAGATACGCAGTATTTT

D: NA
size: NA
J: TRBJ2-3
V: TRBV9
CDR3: CASSVMAVPNFPDTQYF
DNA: TGTGCCAGCAGCGTAATGGCAGTGCCAAATTTCCCAGATACGCAGTATTTT

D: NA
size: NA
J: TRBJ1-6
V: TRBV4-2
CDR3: CASSQEEHKKYNSPLHF
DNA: TGTGCCAGCAGCCAAGAAGAGCATAAGAAATATAATTCACCCCTCCACTTT

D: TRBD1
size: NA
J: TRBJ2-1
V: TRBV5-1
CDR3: CASSPDPTGPYNEQFF
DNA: TGCGCCAGCAGCCCGGATCCGACAGGGCCCTACAATGAGCAGTTCTTC

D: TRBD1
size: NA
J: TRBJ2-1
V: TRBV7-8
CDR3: CASSARDSEYNEQFF
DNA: TGTGCCAGCAGCGCACGGGACAGCGAATACAATGAGCAGTTCTTC

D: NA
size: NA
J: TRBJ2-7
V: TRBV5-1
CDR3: CASSLVGDEQYF
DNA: TGCGCCAGCAGCTTGGTAGGGGACGAGCAGTACTTC

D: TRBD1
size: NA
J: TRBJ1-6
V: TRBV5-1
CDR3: CASSPRQGGSPLHF
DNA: TGCGCCAGCAGCCCTAGACAGGGAGGTTCACCCCTCCACTTT

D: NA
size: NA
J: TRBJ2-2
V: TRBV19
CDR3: CASSSHLEGGRAGELFF
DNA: TGTGCCAGTAGTTCGCACCTCGAAGGGGGTCGGGCCGGGGAGCTGTTTTTT

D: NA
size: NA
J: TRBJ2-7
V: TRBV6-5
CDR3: CASSYLSRGEQYF
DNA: TGTGCCAGCAGTTACCTGAGTCGGGGCGAGCAGTACTTC

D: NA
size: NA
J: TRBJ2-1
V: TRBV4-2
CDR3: CASSQDPGAGNNEQFF
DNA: TGTGCCAGCAGCCAAGATCCGGGAGCCGGTAACAATGAGCAGTTCTTC

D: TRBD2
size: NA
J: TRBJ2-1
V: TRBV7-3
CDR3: CASSLLAGGPNEQFF
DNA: TGTGCCAGCAGCCTCCTAGCGGGGGGGCCAAATGAGCAGTTCTTC

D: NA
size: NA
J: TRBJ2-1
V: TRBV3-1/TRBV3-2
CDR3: CASSHGFYSEQFF
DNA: TGTGCCAGCAGCCATGGATTTTACAGTGAGCAGTTCTTC

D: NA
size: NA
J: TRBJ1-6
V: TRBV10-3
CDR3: CAISGEANNSPLHF
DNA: TGTGCCATCAGTGGGGAGGCCAACAATTCACCCCTCCACTTT

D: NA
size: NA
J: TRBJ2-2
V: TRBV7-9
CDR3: CASSTTLGTRNTGELFF
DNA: TGTGCCAGCAGCACTACCCTGGGGACTCGAAACACCGGGGAGCTGTTTTTT

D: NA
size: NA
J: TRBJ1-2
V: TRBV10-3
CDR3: CAIRADSNYGYTF
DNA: TGTGCCATCAGGGCGGACAGTAACTATGGCTACACCTTC

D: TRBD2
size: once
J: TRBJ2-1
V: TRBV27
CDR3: CASTSGSYNEQFF
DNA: TGTGCCAGCACTAGCGGCTCCTACAATGAGCAGTTCTTC

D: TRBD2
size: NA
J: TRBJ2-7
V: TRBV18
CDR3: CASSPEATSVSYEQYF
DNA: TGTGCCAGCTCACCAGAGGCGACTAGCGTCTCCTACGAGCAGTACTTC

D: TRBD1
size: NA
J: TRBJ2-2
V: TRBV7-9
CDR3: CASSHPRTGRSRTGELFF
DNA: TGTGCCAGCAGCCATCCCCGGACAGGGCGTTCGCGCACCGGGGAGCTGTTTTTT

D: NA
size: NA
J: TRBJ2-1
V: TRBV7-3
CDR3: CASSLTGSYNEQFF
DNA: TGTGCCAGCAGCCTTACCGGGTCCTACAATGAGCAGTTCTTC

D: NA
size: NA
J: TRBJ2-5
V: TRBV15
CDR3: CATSRGPSGAQETQYF
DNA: TGTGCCACCAGCAGAGGACCGTCGGGAGCCCAAGAGACCCAGTACTTC

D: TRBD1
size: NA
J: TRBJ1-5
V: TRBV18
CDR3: CASSPWDRVVGQPQHF
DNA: TGTGCCAGCTCACCCTGGGACAGGGTAGTGGGTCAGCCCCAGCATTTT

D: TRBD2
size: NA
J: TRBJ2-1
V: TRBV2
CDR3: CASSERRLAAYNEQFF
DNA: TGTGCCAGCAGTGAAAGAAGACTAGCGGCCTACAATGAGCAGTTCTTC

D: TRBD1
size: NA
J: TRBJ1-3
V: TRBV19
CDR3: CASIPGQGLFGGNTIYF
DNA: TGTGCCAGTATTCCGGGACAGGGCCTTTTTGGCGGAAACACCATATATTTT

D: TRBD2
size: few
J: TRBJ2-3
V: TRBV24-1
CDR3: CATSDIYTSGTDTQYF
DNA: TGTGCCACCAGTGACATCTACACTAGCGGGACAGATACGCAGTATTTT

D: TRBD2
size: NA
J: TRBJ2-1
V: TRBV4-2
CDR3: CASSQDRTSGSVEQFF
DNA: TGTGCCAGCAGCCAAGATCGGACTAGCGGGAGCGTTGAGCAGTTCTTC

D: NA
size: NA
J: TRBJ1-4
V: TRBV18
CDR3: CASSPPSGGDEKLFF
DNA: TGTGCCAGCTCACCACCGTCCGGCGGGGATGAAAAACTGTTTTTT

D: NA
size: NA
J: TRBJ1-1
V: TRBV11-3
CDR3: CASSPGWTPGGNTEAFF
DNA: TGTGCCAGCAGCCCCGGATGGACCCCGGGGGGGAACACTGAAGCTTTCTTT

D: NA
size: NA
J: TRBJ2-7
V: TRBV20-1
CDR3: CSASAGSVNYEQYF
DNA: TGCAGTGCTAGTGCCGGGTCGGTGAACTACGAGCAGTACTTC

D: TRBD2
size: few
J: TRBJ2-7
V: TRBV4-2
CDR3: CASSQGRRTSGIITTYEQYF
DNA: TGTGCCAGCAGCCAAGGCCGAAGGACTAGCGGGATCATAACGACCTACGAGCAGTACTTC

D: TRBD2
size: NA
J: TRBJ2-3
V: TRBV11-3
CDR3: CASSLTSGSSTDTQYF
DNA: TGTGCCAGCAGCTTAACTAGCGGATCTAGCACAGATACGCAGTATTTT